Each of the 23 T cell receptor beta chains below was sequenced from the same sample in a study of blood T cell repertoires in COVID-19. Using immunoSEQ multiplex PCR, the repertoire was profiled, and TCRdb retains in-frame clones only, with some absent. The profile shows about 80,000 clones, roughly 85% of them singletons. Sequencing was done on a sample of peripheral blood. All receptors come from a man aged 50 or older with COVID-19, enrolled during active disease.

The J gene is TRBJ2-1, the V gene TRBV30; weak D call: TRBD1 (5 bases). This CDR3 spans 11 amino acids. Germline-derived CDR1 and CDR2 are GTSNPN and SVGIG (reference sequence). V was clipped by 4 bases and J by 9 bases, with 10 bases between them. The CDR3 spells CAWNRQSEQFF. DNA of the CDR3: TGTGCCTGGAACCGACAGTCTGAGCAGTTCTTC.

V gene TRBV18 combines with J gene TRBJ2-2, with 10 nucleotides matching TRBD1. The CDR3 extends over 18 amino acids. The V and J ends lost 6 bases and 6 bases, in that order; junction bases with no gene match: 16. Germline V gives CDR1 KGHSH, CDR2 LQKENI. CDR3 in DNA: TGTGCCAGCTCCCCAAGGGGACCGGGACAGGGGACAGCCGGGGAGCTGTTTTTT. Protein: CASSPRGPGQGTAGELFF.

CDR3 coding DNA: TGTGCCAGCAGCTTGGGACAGGGCCAAGCTTTCTTT. Encoded protein: CASSLGQGQAFF. The chain uses TRBV5-6 and TRBJ1-1, with 7 nucleotides matching TRBD1. The CDR3 length is 12 residues. Germline CDR1 is SGHDT and CDR2 is YYEEEE. V lost 0 bases to trimming and J lost 9 bases; unmatched junction nucleotides: 2.

This sequence joins TRBV29-1 and TRBJ2-3; D is ambiguous. V was shortened by 4 bases and J by 5 bases, with 16 bases between the two germline ends. This CDR3 spans 14 amino acids. Looked up from germline, CDR1 is SQVTM and CDR2 is ANQGSEA. The CDR3 reads CSVGKGIRGDTQYF. Here the CDR3 DNA reads TGCAGCGTTGGTAAAGGAATACGCGGAGATACGCAGTATTTT.

V gene TRBV5-1 combines with J gene TRBJ2-5, with 8 bases matching TRBD1. CDR3 length: 16 residues. The V gene's germline CDR1 is SGHRS and CDR2 YFSETQ. Trimming took 4 bases from V and 2 from J; bases not matched to a gene: 10. The CDR3 nucleotides read TGCGCCAGCAGCCTAAGGACAGGGAGTTTACAAGAGACCCAGTACTTC. It yields the protein CASSLRTGSLQETQYF.

The chain recombines TRBV5-1 with TRBJ2-7; 11 nucleotides align to TRBD1. Germline lookup yields CDR1 SGHRS and CDR2 YFSETQ. Trimming cost V 5 bases and J 6 bases; bases outside gene matches: 4. The CDR3 contains 13 residues. In DNA form, the CDR3 reads TGCGCCAGCAGGACGGGACAGGGGGGCGAGCAGTACTTC. It codes for CASRTGQGGEQYF.

J is TRBJ2-1 and V is TRBV7-8, with 7 positions matching TRBD1. The CDR3 is made up of 17 amino acids. V was pared by 0 bases and J by 3 bases, with 8 bases of the junction left unmatched. Germline CDR1 SGHVS, CDR2 FQNEAQ. The CDR3: CASSLAVGQVVYNEQFF. CDR3 nucleotides: TGTGCCAGCAGCTTAGCGGTAGGACAGGTCGTCTACAATGAGCAGTTCTTC.

J is TRBJ2-1 and V is TRBV5-1; TRBD2 matches 10 bases. CDR1 and CDR2 (germline): SGHRS, YFSETQ. Trimming removed 0 bases from V and 5 bases from J; junction bases left unmatched: 8. There are 17 residues in the CDR3. CDR3 DNA: TGCGCCAGCAGCTTGGGGGGACTAGCGAGATTCAACAATGAGCAGTTCTTC. Translated, it gives CASSLGGLARFNNEQFF.

The count of this clone is one. In DNA, the CDR3 is TGTGCCAGCAGCTCCCTCTACGAGCAGTACTTC. Residues: CASSSLYEQYF. The chain is built from TRBV5-4 and TRBJ2-7; D gene unclear. Germline CDR1 is SGHNT and CDR2 is YYREEE (reference sequence). The CDR3 contains 11 residues. V dropped 3 bases and J dropped 3 bases, with 4 bases sitting between them.

The chain links TRBV18 to TRBJ1-5, with TRBD1 as a possible D gene (6 bases). This CDR3 has 15 residues. V gave up 4 bases and J gave up 2 bases, with 12 bases separating them. Germline lookup yields CDR1 KGHSH and CDR2 LQKENI. The CDR3 DNA follows: TGTGCCAGCTCACAACAGGGTGGTGGCAATCAGCCCCAGCATTTT. Protein: CASSQQGGGNQPQHF.

This clone was seen just once. The rearrangement uses TRBV29-1 and TRBJ2-2; D may be TRBD1 (5 bases). Germline V gene lookup returns CDR1 SQVTM and CDR2 ANQGSEA. V shed 3 bases and J shed 1 base, with 9 bases lying between them. CDR3 length: 14 amino acids. The CDR3: CSVDTQGNTGELFF. CDR3 sequence (DNA): TGCAGCGTTGACACCCAGGGGAACACCGGGGAGCTGTTTTTT.

V is TRBV9 and J is TRBJ2-7; the match to TRBD2 covers 8 bases. CDR3 length: 13 amino acids. Trimming cost V 3 bases and J 3 bases; bases outside gene matches: 2. Per the germline V gene, CDR1 is SGDLS and CDR2 is YYNGEE. CDR3 nucleotides: TGTGCCAGCAGCGAGGGACTAGGCTACGAGCAGTACTTC. Translating it yields CASSEGLGYEQYF.

CDR3 in amino acids: CAWRRRRTEETQYF. DNA of the CDR3: TGTGCCTGGAGGAGGAGGAGGACAGAAGAGACCCAGTACTTC. The V gene is TRBV30, the J gene TRBJ2-5; possibly TRBD1 for D (6 bases). The CDR3 sequence is 14 residues long. The ends were cut back, 3 bases at V and 3 bases at J, with 14 bases in the middle. The germline CDR1 and CDR2 sequences are GTSNPN and SVGIG (reference sequence).

This CDR3 reads CASGWTGSNQPQHF. CDR3 in DNA: TGCGCCAGCGGCTGGACAGGGTCCAATCAGCCCCAGCATTTT. The chain combines TRBV10-2 with TRBJ1-5, with TRBD1 identical over 8 bases. The CDR3 runs 14 residues. The V gene end was trimmed by 8 bases and the J gene end by 3 bases; junction bases not matched to a gene: 6. Germline CDR1 WSHSY, CDR2 SAAADI.

CDR3: CASSRLEGTGELFF. The CDR3 DNA sequence: TGTGCCAGCAGCCGCCTAGAGGGCACCGGGGAGCTGTTTTTT. The chain links TRBV2 to TRBJ2-2; possibly TRBD2 for D (5 bases). There are 14 residues in the CDR3. Germline V CDR1 and CDR2: SNHLY, FYNNEI. V lost 6 bases and J lost 4, with 12 bases in between. Filled out from reference TRBV2 and TRBJ2-2, the complete variable domain reads EPEVTQTPSHQVTQMGQEVILRCVPISNHLYFYWYRQILGQKVEFLVSFYNNEISEKSEIFDDQFSVERPDGSNFTLKIRSTKLEDSAMYFCASSRLEGTGELFFGEGSRLTVL.

This clone was detected once. The rearrangement uses TRBV2 and TRBJ1-6; no definite D call. The germline gives CDR1 SNHLY, CDR2 FYNNEI. Trimming removed 6 bases at V and 7 bases at J, with 4 bases between. This CDR3 has 11 amino acids. The CDR3: CASSANSPLHF. Written as DNA, the CDR3 is TGTGCCAGCAGCGCGAATTCACCCCTCCACTTT.

The chain uses TRBV2 and TRBJ1-1; possible D gene TRBD1, 6 bases. V lost 11 bases and J 3 bases, leaving 19 bases between the germline ends. Per the germline V gene, CDR1 is SNHLY and CDR2 is FYNNEI. This CDR3 contains 14 residues. The CDR3 region is CAREKQGWDTEAFF. The CDR3 DNA follows: TGTGCCCGTGAAAAACAGGGTTGGGACACTGAAGCTTTCTTT.

The chain's CDR3 is CASSEQGLLISYEQYF. Written as DNA, the CDR3 is TGCGCCAGCAGTGAGCAGGGCCTTCTAATCTCCTACGAGCAGTACTTC. V gene TRBV10-1 combines with J gene TRBJ2-7; tentative D call: TRBD1 (5 bases). V dropped 2 bases and J dropped 0 bases, with 14 bases sitting between them. The CDR3 is 16 residues long. Germline-derived CDR1 and CDR2 are WNHNN and SYGVQD (reference sequence).

The chain combines TRBV18 with TRBJ1-5; D call uncertain. CDR3 length: 14 amino acids. V was shortened by 3 bases and J by 7 bases, with 13 bases between the two germline ends. Germline values: CDR1 KGHSH, CDR2 LQKENI. The CDR3 region has the DNA TGTGCCAGCTCACCCGTCCGGGATGGCCAGCCCCAGCATTTT. Protein: CASSPVRDGQPQHF. The entire variable domain, with the rest obtained from reference TRBV18 and TRBJ1-5, is as follows: NAGVMQNPRHLVRRRGQEARLRCSPMKGHSHVYWYRQLPEEGLKFMVYLQKENIIDESGMPKERFSAEFPKEGPSILRIQQVVRGDSAAYFCASSPVRDGQPQHFGDGTRLSIL.

This chain uses TRBV6-5 with TRBJ1-5, with 8 bases matching TRBD1. V shed 5 bases, J shed 7 bases, and the junction held 4 bases outside the gene matches. The CDR3 totals 13 residues. Germline CDR1 and CDR2: MNHEY and SVGAGI. The DNA of the CDR3 is TGTGCCAGCAGTCAGACAGGGGCCCAGCCCCAGCATTTT. Translation gives CASSQTGAQPQHF.

A single count supports this clone. The genes are TRBV7-9 and TRBJ1-4; D call uncertain. CDR1 is SEHNR, CDR2 FQNEAQ, per germline (reference sequence). This CDR3 contains 12 residues. The ends were cut back, 11 bases at V and 6 bases at J, with 13 bases in the middle. CDR3 DNA sequence: TGTGCCGGAGGAGGGTGGTATGAAAAACTGTTTTTT. Its translation: CAGGGWYEKLFF.

To note about this clone: The same CDR3 also results from other DNA sequences found in this sample. The V and J genes are TRBV7-9 and TRBJ2-5; 15 positions agree with TRBD2. CDR3 length: 15 amino acids. The J segment lost 4 bases and the V segment lost 3 bases, leaving 0 bases of the junction unmatched. Germline loops: CDR1 SEHNR, CDR2 FQNEAQ (reference sequence). The CDR3 coding sequence is TGTGCCAGCAGCTTGGGACTAGCGGGAGGAGAGACCCAGTACTTC. Translation gives CASSLGLAGGETQYF.

V gene TRBV28 combines with J gene TRBJ2-7; TRBD1 agrees at 9 bases. There are 15 residues in the CDR3. Germline CDR1 reads MDHEN; CDR2 reads SYDVKM. With V trimmed by 5 bases and J by 2 bases, 7 bases remained unmatched. Written as DNA, the CDR3 is TGTGCCAGCAGTCCAGGGGACAGGGCTACCTACGAGCAGTACTTC. It is translated as CASSPGDRATYEQYF.